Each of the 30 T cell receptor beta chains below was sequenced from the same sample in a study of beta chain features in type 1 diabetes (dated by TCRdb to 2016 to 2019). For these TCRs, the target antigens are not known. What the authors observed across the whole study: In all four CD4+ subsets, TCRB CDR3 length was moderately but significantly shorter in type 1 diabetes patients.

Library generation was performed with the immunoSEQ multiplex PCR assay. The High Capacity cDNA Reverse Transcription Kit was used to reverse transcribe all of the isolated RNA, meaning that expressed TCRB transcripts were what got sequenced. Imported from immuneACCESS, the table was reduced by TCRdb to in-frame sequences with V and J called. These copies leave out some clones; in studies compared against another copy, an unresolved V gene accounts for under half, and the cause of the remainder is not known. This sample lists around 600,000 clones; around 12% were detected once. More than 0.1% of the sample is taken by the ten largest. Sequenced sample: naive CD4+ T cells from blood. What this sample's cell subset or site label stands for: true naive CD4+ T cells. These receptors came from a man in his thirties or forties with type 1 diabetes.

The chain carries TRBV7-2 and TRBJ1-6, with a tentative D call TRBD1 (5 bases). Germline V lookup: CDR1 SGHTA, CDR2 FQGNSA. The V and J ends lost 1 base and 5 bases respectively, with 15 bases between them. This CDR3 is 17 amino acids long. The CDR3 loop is CASSLVGQGSDNSPLHF. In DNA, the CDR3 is TGTGCCAGCAGCTTAGTAGGGCAGGGAAGCGATAATTCACCCCTCCACTTT.

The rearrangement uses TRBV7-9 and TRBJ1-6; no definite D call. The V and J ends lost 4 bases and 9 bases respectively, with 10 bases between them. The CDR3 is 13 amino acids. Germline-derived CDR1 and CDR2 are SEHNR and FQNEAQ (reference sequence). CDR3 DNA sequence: TGTGCCAGCAGCTACCTCGAGGGTTCACCCCTCCACTTT. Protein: CASSYLEGSPLHF.

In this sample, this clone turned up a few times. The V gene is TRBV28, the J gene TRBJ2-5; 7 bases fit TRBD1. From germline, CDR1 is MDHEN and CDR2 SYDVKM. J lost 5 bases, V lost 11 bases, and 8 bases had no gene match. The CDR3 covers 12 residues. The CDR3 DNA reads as TGTGCCGTTGCAGGGGGTTCGGAGACCCAGTACTTC. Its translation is CAVAGGSETQYF.

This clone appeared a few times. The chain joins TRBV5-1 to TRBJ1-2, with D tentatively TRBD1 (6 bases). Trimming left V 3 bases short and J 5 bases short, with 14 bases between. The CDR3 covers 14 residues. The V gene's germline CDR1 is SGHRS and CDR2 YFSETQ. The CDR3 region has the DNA TGCGCCAGCAGCTCTTTTGACGGGACATATGGCTACACCTTC. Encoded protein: CASSSFDGTYGYTF.

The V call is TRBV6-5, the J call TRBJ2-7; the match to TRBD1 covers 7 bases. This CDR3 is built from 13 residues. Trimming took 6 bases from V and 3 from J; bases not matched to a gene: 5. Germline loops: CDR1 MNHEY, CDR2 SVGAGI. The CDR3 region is CASRWDSRYEQYF. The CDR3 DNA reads TGTGCCAGCAGGTGGGACAGCCGCTACGAGCAGTACTTC.

The DNA for the CDR3 is TGCAGCGTTGAAGGGACACCGAACACTGAAGCTTTCTTT. This gives the protein CSVEGTPNTEAFF. The chain couples TRBV29-1 to TRBJ1-1; D is possibly TRBD1 (5 bases). This CDR3 spans 13 amino acids. Trimming took off 1 base at V and 1 base at J, with 7 bases between the two ends. Germline-derived CDR1 and CDR2 are SQVTM and ANQGSEA.

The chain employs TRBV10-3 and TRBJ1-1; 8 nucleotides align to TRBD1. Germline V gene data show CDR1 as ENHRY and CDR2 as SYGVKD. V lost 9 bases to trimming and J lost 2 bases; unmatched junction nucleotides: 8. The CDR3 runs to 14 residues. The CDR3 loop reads CAITGTGINTEAFF. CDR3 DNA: TGTGCCATTACCGGGACAGGCATCAACACTGAAGCTTTCTTT.

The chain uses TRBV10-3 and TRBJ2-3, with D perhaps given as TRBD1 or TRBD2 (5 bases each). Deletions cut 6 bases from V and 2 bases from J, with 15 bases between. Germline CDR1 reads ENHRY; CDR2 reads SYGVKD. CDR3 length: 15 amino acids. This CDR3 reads CAISPRDDPTDTQYF. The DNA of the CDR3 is TGTGCCATCAGCCCCAGGGACGATCCCACAGATACGCAGTATTTT.

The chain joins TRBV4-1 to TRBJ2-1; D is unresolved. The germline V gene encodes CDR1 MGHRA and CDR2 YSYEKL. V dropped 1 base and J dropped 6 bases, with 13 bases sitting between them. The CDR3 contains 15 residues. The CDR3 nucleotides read TGCGCCAGCAGCCAAGCGTCAGACGTGCGCAATGAGCAGTTCTTC. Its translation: CASSQASDVRNEQFF.

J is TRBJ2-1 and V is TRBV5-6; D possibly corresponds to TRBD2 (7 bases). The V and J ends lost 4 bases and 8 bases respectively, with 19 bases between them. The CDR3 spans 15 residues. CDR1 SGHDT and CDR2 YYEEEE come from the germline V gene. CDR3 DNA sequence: TGTGCCAGCAGCCGGGGGGCAGCCCAAGGGGATGAGCAGTTCTTC. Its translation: CASSRGAAQGDEQFF.

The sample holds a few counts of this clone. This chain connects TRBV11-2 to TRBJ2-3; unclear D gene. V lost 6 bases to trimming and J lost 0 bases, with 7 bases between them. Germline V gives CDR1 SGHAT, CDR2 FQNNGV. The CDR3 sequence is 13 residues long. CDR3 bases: TGTGCCAGCAGTATAGGGAGCACAGATACGCAGTATTTT. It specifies CASSIGSTDTQYF.

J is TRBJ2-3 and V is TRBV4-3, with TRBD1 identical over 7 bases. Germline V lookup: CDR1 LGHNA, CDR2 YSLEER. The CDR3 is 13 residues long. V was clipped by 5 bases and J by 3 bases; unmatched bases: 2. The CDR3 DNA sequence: TGCGCCAGCAGCGGACAGGTAACAGATACGCAGTATTTT. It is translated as CASSGQVTDTQYF.

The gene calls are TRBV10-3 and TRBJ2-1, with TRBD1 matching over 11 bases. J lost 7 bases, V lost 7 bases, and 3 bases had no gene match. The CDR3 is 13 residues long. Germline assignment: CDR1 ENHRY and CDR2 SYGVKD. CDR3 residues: CAINRDRGNEQFF. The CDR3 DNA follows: TGTGCCATCAACCGGGACAGGGGGAATGAGCAGTTCTTC.

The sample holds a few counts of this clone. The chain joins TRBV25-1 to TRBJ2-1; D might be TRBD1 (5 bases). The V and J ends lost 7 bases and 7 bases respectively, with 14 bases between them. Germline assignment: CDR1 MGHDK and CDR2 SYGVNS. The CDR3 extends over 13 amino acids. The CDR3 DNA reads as TGTGCCAGCACTCGGGCAGGGCCAAATGAGCAGTTCTTC. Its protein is CASTRAGPNEQFF.

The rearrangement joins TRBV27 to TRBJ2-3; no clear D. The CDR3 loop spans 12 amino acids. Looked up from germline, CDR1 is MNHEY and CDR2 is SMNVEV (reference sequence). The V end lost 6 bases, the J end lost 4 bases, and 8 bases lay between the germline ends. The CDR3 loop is CASRSAPDTQYF. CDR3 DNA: TGTGCCAGCAGATCGGCCCCAGATACGCAGTATTTT.

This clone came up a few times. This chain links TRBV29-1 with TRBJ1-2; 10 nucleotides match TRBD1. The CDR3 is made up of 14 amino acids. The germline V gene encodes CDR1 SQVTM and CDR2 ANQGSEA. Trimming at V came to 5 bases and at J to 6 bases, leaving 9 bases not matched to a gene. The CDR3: CSVSRTGGRNGYTF. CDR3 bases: TGCAGCGTTAGCAGGACAGGGGGTCGTAATGGCTACACCTTC.

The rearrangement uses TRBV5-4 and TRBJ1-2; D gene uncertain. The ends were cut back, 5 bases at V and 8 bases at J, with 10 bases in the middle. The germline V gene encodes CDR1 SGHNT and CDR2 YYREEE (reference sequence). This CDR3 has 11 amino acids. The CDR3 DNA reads TGTGCCAGCAGTCGTGATCACGGCTACACCTTC. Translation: CASSRDHGYTF.

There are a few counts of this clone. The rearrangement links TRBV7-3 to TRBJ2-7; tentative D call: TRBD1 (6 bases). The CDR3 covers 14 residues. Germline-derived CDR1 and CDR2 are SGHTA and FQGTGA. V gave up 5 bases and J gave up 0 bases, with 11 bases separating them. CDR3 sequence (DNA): TGTGCCAGCAGCCCCCAGGGGAGCTCCTACGAGCAGTACTTC. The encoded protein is CASSPQGSSYEQYF.

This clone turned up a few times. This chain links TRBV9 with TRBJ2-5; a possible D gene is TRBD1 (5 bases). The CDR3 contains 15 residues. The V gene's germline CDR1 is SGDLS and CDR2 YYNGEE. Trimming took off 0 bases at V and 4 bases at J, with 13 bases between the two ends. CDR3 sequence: CASSVATTAGETQYF. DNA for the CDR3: TGTGCCAGCAGCGTAGCTACGACAGCAGGAGAGACCCAGTACTTC.

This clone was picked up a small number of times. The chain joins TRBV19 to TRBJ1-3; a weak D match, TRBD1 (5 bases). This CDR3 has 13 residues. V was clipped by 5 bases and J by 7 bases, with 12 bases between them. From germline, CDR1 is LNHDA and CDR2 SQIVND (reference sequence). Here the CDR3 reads CASSSRQMNTIYF. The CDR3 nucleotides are TGTGCCAGTAGTTCCCGACAGATGAACACCATATATTTT. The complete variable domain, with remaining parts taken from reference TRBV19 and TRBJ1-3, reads DGGITQSPKYLFRKEGQNVTLSCEQNLNHDAMYWYRQDPGQGLRLIYYSQIVNDFQKGDIAEGYSVSREKKESFPLTVTSAQKNPTAFYLCASSSRQMNTIYFGEGSWLTVV.

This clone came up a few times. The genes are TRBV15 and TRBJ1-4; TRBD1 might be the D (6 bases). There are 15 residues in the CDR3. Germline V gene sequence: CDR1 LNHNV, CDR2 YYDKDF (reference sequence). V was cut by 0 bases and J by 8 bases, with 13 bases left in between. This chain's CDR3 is CATSRDRGTSEKLFF. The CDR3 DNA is TGTGCCACCAGCAGAGATAGAGGGACATCCGAAAAACTGTTTTTT.

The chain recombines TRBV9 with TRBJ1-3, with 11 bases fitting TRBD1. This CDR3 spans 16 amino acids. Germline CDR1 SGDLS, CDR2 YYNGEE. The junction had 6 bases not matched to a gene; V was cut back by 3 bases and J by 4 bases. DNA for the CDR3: TGTGCCAGCAGCGCCTGGACAGGGGGCCACGGAAACACCATATATTTT. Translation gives CASSAWTGGHGNTIYF.

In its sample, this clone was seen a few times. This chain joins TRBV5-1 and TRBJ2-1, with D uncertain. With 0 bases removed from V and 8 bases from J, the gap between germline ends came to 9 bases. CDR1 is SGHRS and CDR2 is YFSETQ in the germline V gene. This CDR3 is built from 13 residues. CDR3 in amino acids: CASSLGQIDEQFF. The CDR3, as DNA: TGCGCCAGCAGCTTGGGGCAGATCGATGAGCAGTTCTTC.

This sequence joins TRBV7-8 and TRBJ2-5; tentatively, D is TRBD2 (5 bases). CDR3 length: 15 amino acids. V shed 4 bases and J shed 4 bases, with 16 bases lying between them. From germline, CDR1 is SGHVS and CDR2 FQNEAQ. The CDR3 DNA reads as TGTGCCAGCAGCTCAGTGAGGGTTTTTATAGAGACCCAGTACTTC. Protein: CASSSVRVFIETQYF.

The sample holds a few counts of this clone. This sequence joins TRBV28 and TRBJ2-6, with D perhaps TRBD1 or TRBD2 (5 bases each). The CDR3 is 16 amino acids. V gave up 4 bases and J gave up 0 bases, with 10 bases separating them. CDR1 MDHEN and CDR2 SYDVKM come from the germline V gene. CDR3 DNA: TGTGCCAGCAGTTCCGGTGGGGGCTCTGGGGCCAACGTCCTGACTTTC. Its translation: CASSSGGGSGANVLTF. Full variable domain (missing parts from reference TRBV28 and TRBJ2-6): DVKVTQSSRYLVKRTGEKVFLECVQDMDHENMFWYRQDPGLGLRLIYFSYDVKMKEKGDIPEGYSVSREKKERFSLILESASTNQTSMYLCASSSGGGSGANVLTFGAGSRLTVL.

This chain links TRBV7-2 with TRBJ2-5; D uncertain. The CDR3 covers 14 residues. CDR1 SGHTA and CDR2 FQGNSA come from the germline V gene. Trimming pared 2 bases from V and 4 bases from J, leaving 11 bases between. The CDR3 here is CASSLNSLRETQYF. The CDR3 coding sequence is TGTGCCAGCAGCTTAAACAGCCTAAGAGAGACCCAGTACTTC.

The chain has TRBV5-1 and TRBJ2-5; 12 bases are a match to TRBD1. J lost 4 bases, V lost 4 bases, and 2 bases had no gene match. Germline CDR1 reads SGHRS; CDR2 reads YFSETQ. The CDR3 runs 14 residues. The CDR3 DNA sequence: TGCGCCAGCAGCCGGGACAGGGGGCCAGAGACCCAGTACTTC. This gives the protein CASSRDRGPETQYF.

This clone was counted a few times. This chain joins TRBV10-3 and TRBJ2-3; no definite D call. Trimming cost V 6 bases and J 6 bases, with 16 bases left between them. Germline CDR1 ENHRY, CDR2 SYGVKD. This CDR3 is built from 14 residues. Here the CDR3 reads CAISPSIERDTQYF. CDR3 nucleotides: TGTGCCATCAGCCCCAGTATCGAGCGCGATACGCAGTATTTT.

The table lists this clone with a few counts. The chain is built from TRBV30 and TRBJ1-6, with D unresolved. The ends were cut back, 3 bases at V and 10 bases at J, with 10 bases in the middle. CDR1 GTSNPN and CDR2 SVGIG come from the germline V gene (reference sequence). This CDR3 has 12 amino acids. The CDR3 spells CAWRSYGSPLHF. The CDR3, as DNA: TGTGCCTGGAGGAGTTATGGATCACCCCTCCACTTT.

The DNA of the CDR3 is TGTGCCAGCAGCGTAGGGGACCCCGGCCAAGAGACCCAGTACTTC. It specifies CASSVGDPGQETQYF. This chain connects TRBV9 to TRBJ2-5; either TRBD1 or TRBD2 may fit D (5 bases each). Germline lookup yields CDR1 SGDLS and CDR2 YYNGEE. Trimming removed 0 bases from V and 1 base from J, with 10 bases in between. This CDR3 has 15 amino acids.